This entry features one T cell receptor beta chain sequence. The sample comes from a study of PD-1 blockade in mismatch repair-deficient tumors. V dropped 6 bases and J dropped 2 bases, with 9 bases sitting between them. The CDR3 runs 13 residues. Germline CDR1 is MNHNY and CDR2 is SVGAGI (reference sequence). Data came from immunoSEQ multiplex PCR; TCRdb stores just in-frame clones and leaves some out. This sample yields 130,000 or so clones, of which about 85% are seen a single time; approximately 13% belongs to the top ten. Three pembrolizumab responders had their TCRs sequenced. This sequence originates from an adult with mismatch repair-deficient cancer. This rearrangement joins TRBV6-6 to TRBJ2-3, with D hard to call. The source material was peripheral blood, sampled 44 weeks after starting pembrolizumab. The chain's CDR3 is CASSRLITDTQYF. CDR3 nucleotide sequence: TGTGCCAGCAGCCGACTGATCACAGATACGCAGTATTTT.